The subject of this entry is one TCR beta chain. Its cognate antigen is unknown. Losses at the gene ends were 7 bases for V and 7 bases for J; bases not matched to a gene: 20. In germline, CDR1 is SGHRS, CDR2 YFSETQ. The CDR3 consists of 17 residues. This sample is part of a study of cytomegalovirus exposure and HLA in healthy donors. Study findings and constraints: Owing to their indistinguishability, certain V segments, notably TRBV6-2 and TRBV6-3, were excluded.

A multiplex PCR was run with 60 Vbeta primers and 13 Jbeta primers. Some clones are missing from TCRdb's copy, which holds only in-frame ones; the method was immunoSEQ multiplex PCR. Altogether 110,000 or so clones are present, approximately 71% being singletons, with the ten largest covering approximately 8%. The source of this sequence is a man in his forties or fifties in good health and CMV-seronegative. The sequencing input was PBMCs. This chain connects TRBV5-1 to TRBJ1-2; the match to TRBD1 covers 9 bases. The DNA of the CDR3 is TGCGCCAGCTCCGTGGGGAGGACAGGGGTAGGATCGAGTGGCTACACCTTC. It encodes CASSVGRTGVGSSGYTF. Variable domain in full (rest from reference TRBV5-1 and TRBJ1-2): KAGVTQTPRYLIKTRGQQVTLSCSPISGHRSVSWYQQTPGQGLQFLFEYFSETQRNKGNFPGRFSGRQFSNSRSEMNVSTLELGDSALYLCASSVGRTGVGSSGYTFGSGTRLTVV.